This T cell receptor (beta chain) comes out of a study of blood T cell repertoires in COVID-19. Study at large: Some COVID-19 samples were acute and others convalescent; all came from the United States, Italy and Spain. T cells, B-cell-depleted T cells, or PBMCs supplied cDNA or gDNA.

The CDR3 is made up of 18 amino acids. Germline V gene data show CDR1 as LGHDT and CDR2 as YNNKEL (reference sequence). The trim removed 1 base at V and 3 bases at J, leaving 6 bases unmatched. Original handling: It was from reference gene primer amplification that nucleated cell counts were estimated. The repertoire was sequenced with immunoSEQ multiplex PCR; TCRdb's copy has only in-frame clones and lacks some. The V and J calls and clone size come from that table; D and trimming were worked out from the DNA. The table shows more than 100,000 clones, with approximately 86% occurring only once. The sequencing sample was made of peripheral blood. The chain combines TRBV3-1 (or the pseudogene TRBV3-2) with TRBJ2-6; TRBD2 agrees at 10 bases. This sequence originates from a human donor in a cohort sampled during active COVID-19. The DNA of the CDR3 is TGTGCCAGCAGCCAAGGGCTAGCGGGGGCTTTTGGGGCCAACGTCCTGACTTTC. As protein: CASSQGLAGAFGANVLTF.